The 13 T cell receptor beta chains presented below share a single source sample, sequenced in a study of beta chain features in type 1 diabetes. Sequencing targeted expressed TCRB transcripts, as all isolated RNA had been reverse transcribed. The table came from immunoSEQ multiplex PCR; TCRdb's copy has only in-frame clones and leaves some out. The table lists hundreds of thousands of clones, over 9.5% of them singletons. Sequenced material: naive CD4+ T cells from blood. The receptors here all came from a man aged 18 to 30 in good health.

This clone was detected a few times. The CDR3 region has the DNA TGCGCCAGCAGCTTGGGTAGCGGCGGGGAGACCCAGTACTTC. Translation: CASSLGSGGETQYF. The chain employs TRBV5-1 and TRBJ2-5, with D perhaps TRBD2 (6 bases). Germline values: CDR1 SGHRS, CDR2 YFSETQ. There are 14 residues in the CDR3. V dropped 0 bases and J dropped 5 bases, with 11 bases sitting between them. The variable domain in full, completed from reference TRBV5-1 and TRBJ2-5, reads KAGVTQTPRYLIKTRGQQVTLSCSPISGHRSVSWYQQTPGQGLQFLFEYFSETQRNKGNFPGRFSGRQFSNSRSEMNVSTLELGDSALYLCASSLGSGGETQYFGPGTRLLVL.

This clone was found a few times. This rearrangement joins TRBV14 to TRBJ2-1, with 7 bases identical to TRBD1. CDR3 length equals 14 residues. The V and J ends lost 2 bases and 9 bases, in that order; junction bases with no gene match: 7. Germline CDR1 reads SGHDN; CDR2 reads FVKESK. CDR3 coding DNA: TGTGCCAGCAGCCAAAATTCCAGGGGGAGTGAGCAGTTCTTC. Its protein product is CASSQNSRGSEQFF.

This clone was found a few times. The J gene is TRBJ1-6, the V gene TRBV6-1; D remains unclear. The CDR3 is 15 residues long. Looked up from germline, CDR1 is MNHNS and CDR2 is SASEGT. With 4 bases removed from V and 5 bases from J, the gap between germline ends came to 12 bases. The CDR3 loop reads CASSGGRTDNSPLHF. The CDR3 DNA is TGTGCCAGCAGTGGAGGCAGGACTGATAATTCACCCCTCCACTTT.

This clone came up a few times. This chain connects TRBV5-1 to TRBJ1-2, with 7 bases matching TRBD1. CDR1 SGHRS and CDR2 YFSETQ come from the germline V gene. Trimming removed 0 bases from V and 8 bases from J; junction bases left unmatched: 7. The CDR3 is 14 amino acids. The CDR3 DNA sequence: TGCGCCAGCAGCTTGGCCCCAGGGGGATCGGGCTACACCTTC. Translation gives CASSLAPGGSGYTF.

The V call is TRBV5-1, the J call TRBJ1-5; no clear D. Between the trimmed V and J ends, which lost 6 bases and 0 bases, there was a span of 13 bases. Germline V gene sequence: CDR1 SGHRS, CDR2 YFSETQ. The CDR3 is 15 amino acids. CDR3: CASTLVAFSNQPQHF. CDR3 coding DNA: TGCGCCAGCACCCTTGTAGCTTTTAGCAATCAGCCCCAGCATTTT.

There are a few counts of this clone. The rearrangement joins TRBV30 to TRBJ1-5, with D perhaps matching TRBD1 (5 bases). The germline V gene encodes CDR1 GTSNPN and CDR2 SVGIG (reference sequence). Trimming shortened V by 2 bases and J by 6 bases, and 11 bases separated the two germline ends. The CDR3 is 13 amino acids. This CDR3 is CAWSTREGQPQHF. In nucleotides, the CDR3 is TGTGCCTGGAGTACCAGGGAGGGTCAGCCCCAGCATTTT.

This clone was observed a handful of times. The chain is built from TRBV7-9 and TRBJ2-3; D perhaps matches TRBD1 (5 bases). Germline V lookup: CDR1 SEHNR, CDR2 FQNEAQ (reference sequence). V lost 2 bases, J lost 2 bases, and 14 bases lay in between. The CDR3 spans 16 residues. CDR3 in DNA: TGTGCCAGCAGCTTACTGTCAGGGTTAATCACAGATACGCAGTATTTT. Translating gives CASSLLSGLITDTQYF.

Only a few counts were recorded for this clone. The rearrangement links TRBV18 to TRBJ1-5; 7 bases are shared with TRBD1. V shed 3 bases and J 0 bases; nucleotides not matched to a gene: 11. Germline loops: CDR1 KGHSH, CDR2 LQKENI. The CDR3 loop spans 18 amino acids. The CDR3 region is CASSPGDSSFYSNQPQHF. The CDR3 DNA reads TGTGCCAGCTCACCGGGGGACAGCAGTTTCTATAGCAATCAGCCCCAGCATTTT. The full variable domain, rest sourced from reference TRBV18 and TRBJ1-5, is NAGVMQNPRHLVRRRGQEARLRCSPMKGHSHVYWYRQLPEEGLKFMVYLQKENIIDESGMPKERFSAEFPKEGPSILRIQQVVRGDSAAYFCASSPGDSSFYSNQPQHFGDGTRLSIL.

This clone occurred a few times. The chain has TRBV9 and TRBJ1-1; D may be TRBD1 (6 bases). The CDR3 spans 13 residues. Trimming left V 1 base short and J 4 bases short, with 8 bases between. Germline CDR1 and CDR2: SGDLS and YYNGEE. The CDR3 spells CASSVQGLTEAFF. For the CDR3, the DNA is TGTGCCAGCAGCGTACAGGGGCTCACTGAAGCTTTCTTT.

In this sample, this clone turned up a few times. This sample includes further DNA sequences coding for the same CDR3. The chain joins TRBV7-2 to TRBJ2-5; D unresolved. The CDR3 runs 13 residues. Germline V gives CDR1 SGHTA, CDR2 FQGNSA. The V gene lost 5 bases and the J gene lost 1 base, with 8 bases spanning the gap. CDR3 region: CASSRRGQETQYF. In nucleotides, the CDR3 is TGTGCCAGCAGCCGTCGCGGCCAAGAGACCCAGTACTTC.

The rearrangement links TRBV7-9 to TRBJ2-7; TRBD1 matches at 10 bases. This CDR3 has 14 amino acids. V trimming: 5 bases; J trimming: 2 bases; junction bases outside the gene matches: 3. CDR1 is SEHNR and CDR2 is FQNEAQ in the germline V gene (reference sequence). The CDR3 region is CASSRTGGPYEQYF. CDR3 bases: TGTGCCAGCAGCCGGACAGGGGGTCCCTACGAGCAGTACTTC.

This clone was seen only a few times. This chain connects TRBV4-3 to TRBJ2-1; the D gene is possibly TRBD2 (5 bases). V was clipped by 3 bases and J by 4 bases, with 16 bases between them. This CDR3 comprises 16 residues. The germline V gene has CDR1 LGHNA and CDR2 YSLEER. The CDR3: CASSQQGREPYNEQFF. CDR3 nucleotide sequence: TGCGCCAGCAGCCAGCAAGGACGGGAACCGTACAATGAGCAGTTCTTC.

This chain joins TRBV9 and TRBJ2-3, with 7 nucleotides matching TRBD1. The CDR3 is 16 amino acids. Germline V gene lookup returns CDR1 SGDLS and CDR2 YYNGEE. J lost 1 base, V lost 3 bases, and 8 bases had no gene match. The CDR3 DNA reads TGTGCCAGCAGCGCCCAAGGGGGCAGGGGCACAGATACGCAGTATTTT. Translated: CASSAQGGRGTDTQYF.